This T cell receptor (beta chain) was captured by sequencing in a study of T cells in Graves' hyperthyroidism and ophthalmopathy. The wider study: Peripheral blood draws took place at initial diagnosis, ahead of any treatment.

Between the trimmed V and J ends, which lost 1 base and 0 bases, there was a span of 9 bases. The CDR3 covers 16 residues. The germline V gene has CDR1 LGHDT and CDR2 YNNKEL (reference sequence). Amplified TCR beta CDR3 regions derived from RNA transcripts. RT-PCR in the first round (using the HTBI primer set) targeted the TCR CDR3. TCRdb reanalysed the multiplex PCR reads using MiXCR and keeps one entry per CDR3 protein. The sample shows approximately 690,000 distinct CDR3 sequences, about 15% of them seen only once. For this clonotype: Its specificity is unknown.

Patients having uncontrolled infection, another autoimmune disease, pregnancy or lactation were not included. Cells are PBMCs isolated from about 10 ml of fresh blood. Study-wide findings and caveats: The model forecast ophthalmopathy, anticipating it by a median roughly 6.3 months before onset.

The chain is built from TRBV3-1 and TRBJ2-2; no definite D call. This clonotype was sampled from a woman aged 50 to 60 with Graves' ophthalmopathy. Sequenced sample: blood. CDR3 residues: CASSQVADANTGELFF. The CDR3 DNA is TGTGCCAGCAGCCAAGTGGCGGACGCGAACACCGGGGAGCTGTTTTTT.